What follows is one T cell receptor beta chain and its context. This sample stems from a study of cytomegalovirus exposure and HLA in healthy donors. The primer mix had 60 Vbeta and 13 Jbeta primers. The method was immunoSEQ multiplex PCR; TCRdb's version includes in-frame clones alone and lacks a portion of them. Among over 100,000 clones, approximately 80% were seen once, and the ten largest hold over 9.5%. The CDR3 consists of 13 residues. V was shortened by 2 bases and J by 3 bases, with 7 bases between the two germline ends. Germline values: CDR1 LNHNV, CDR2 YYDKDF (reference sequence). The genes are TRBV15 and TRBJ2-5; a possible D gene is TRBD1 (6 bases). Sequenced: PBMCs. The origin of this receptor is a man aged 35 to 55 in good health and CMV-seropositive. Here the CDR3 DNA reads TGTGCCACCAGCAGAAACAGGGAAGAGACCCAGTACTTC. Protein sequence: CATSRNREETQYF.